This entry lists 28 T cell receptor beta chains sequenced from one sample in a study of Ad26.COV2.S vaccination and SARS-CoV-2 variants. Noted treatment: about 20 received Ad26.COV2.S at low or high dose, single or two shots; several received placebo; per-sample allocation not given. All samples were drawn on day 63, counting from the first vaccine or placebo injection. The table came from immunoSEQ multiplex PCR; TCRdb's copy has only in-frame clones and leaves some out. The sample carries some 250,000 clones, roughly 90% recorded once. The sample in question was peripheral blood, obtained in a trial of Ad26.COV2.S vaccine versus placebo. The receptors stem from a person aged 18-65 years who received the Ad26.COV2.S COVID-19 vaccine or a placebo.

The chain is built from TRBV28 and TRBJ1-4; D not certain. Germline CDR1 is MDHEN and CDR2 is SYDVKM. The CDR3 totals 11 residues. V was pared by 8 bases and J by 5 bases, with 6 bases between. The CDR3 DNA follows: TGTGCCAGCGAATCGAATGAAAAACTGTTTTTT. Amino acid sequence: CASESNEKLFF.

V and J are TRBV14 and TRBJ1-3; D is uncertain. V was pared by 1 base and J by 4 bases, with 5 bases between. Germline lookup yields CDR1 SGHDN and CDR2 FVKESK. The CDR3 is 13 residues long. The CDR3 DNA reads TGTGCCAGCAGCCAAGGCCTCGGAAACACCATATATTTT. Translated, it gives CASSQGLGNTIYF.

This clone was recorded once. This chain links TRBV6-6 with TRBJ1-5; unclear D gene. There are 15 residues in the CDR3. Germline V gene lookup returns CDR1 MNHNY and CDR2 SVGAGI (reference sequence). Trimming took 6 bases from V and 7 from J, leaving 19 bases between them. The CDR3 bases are TGTGCCAGCAGACCTGGACGGGGAGAATTCCAGCCCCAGCATTTT. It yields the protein CASRPGRGEFQPQHF.

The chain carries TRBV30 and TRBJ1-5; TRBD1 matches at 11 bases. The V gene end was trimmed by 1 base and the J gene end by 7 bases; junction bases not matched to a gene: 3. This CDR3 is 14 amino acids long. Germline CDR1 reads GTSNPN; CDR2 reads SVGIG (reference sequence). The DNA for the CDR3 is TGTGCCTGGAGTGGGGGGACAGGGGGACAGCCCCAGCATTTT. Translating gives CAWSGGTGGQPQHF. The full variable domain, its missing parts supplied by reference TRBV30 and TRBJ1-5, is SQTIHQWPATLVQPVGSPLSLECTVEGTSNPNLYWYRQAAGRGLQLLFYSVGIGQISSEVPQNLSASRPQDRQFILSSKKLLLSDSGFYLCAWSGGTGGQPQHFGDGTRLSIL.

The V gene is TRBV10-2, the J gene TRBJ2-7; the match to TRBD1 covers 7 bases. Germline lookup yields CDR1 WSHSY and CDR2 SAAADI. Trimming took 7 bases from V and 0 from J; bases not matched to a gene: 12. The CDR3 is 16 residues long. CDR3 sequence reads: CASTSILRQGSYEQYF. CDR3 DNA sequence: TGCGCCAGCACCAGCATACTACGACAGGGCTCCTACGAGCAGTACTTC.

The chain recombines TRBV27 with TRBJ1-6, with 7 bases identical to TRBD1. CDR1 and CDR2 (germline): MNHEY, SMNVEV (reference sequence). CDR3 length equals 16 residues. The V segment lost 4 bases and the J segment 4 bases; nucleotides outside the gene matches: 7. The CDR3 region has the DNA TGTGCCAGCAGTTCTCCGGGACAGCCTTATAATTCACCCCTCCACTTT. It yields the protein CASSSPGQPYNSPLHF.

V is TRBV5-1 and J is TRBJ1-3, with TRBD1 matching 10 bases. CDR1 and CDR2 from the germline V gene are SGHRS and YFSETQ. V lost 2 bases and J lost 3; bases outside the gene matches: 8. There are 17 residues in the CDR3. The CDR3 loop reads CASSLRTGGILGNTIYF. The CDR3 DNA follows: TGCGCCAGCAGCTTACGGACAGGGGGAATTCTTGGAAACACCATATATTTT.

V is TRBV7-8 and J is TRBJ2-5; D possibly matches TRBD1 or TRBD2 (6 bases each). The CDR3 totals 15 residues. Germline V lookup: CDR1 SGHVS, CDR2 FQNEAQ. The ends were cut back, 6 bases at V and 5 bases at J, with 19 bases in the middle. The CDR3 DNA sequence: TGTGCCAGCAGTTGGGGGGCAGCGTTCGAGGAGACCCAGTACTTC. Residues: CASSWGAAFEETQYF.

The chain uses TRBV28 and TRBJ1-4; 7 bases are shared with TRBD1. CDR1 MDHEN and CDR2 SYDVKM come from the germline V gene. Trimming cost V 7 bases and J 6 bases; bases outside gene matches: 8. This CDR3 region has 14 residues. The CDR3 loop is CASTPGQVHEKLFF. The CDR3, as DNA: TGTGCCAGCACCCCCGGACAGGTACATGAAAAACTGTTTTTT. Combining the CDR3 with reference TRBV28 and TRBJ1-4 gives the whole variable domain DVKVTQSSRYLVKRTGEKVFLECVQDMDHENMFWYRQDPGLGLRLIYFSYDVKMKEKGDIPEGYSVSREKKERFSLILESASTNQTSMYLCASTPGQVHEKLFFGSGTQLSVL.

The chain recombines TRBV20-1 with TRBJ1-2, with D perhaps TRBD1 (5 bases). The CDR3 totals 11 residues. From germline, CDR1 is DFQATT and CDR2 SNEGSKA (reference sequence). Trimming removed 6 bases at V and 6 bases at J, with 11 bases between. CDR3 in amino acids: CSAPGLHGYTF. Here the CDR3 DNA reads TGCAGTGCCCCGGGACTTCATGGCTACACCTTC.

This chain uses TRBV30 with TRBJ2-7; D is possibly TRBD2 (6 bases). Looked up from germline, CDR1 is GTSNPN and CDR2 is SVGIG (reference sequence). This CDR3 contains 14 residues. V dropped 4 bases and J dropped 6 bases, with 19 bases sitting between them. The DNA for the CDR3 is TGTGCCTGGACCCTCGGGGGTAAAGGACTCGAGCAGTACTTC. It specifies CAWTLGGKGLEQYF.

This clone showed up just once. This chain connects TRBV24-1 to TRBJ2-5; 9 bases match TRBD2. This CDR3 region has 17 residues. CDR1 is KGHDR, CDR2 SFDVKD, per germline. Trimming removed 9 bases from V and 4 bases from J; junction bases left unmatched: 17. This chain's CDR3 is CATPLLTGLALRETQYF. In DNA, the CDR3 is TGTGCCACCCCACTATTGACCGGACTAGCGTTACGAGAGACCCAGTACTTC.

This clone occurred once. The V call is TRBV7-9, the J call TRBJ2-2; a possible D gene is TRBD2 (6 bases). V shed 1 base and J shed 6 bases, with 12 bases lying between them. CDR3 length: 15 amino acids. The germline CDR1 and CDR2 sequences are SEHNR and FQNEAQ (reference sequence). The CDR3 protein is CASSLGVGGAGELFF. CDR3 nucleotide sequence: TGTGCCAGCAGCTTAGGAGTTGGCGGGGCCGGGGAGCTGTTTTTT. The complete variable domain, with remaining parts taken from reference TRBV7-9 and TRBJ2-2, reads DTGVSQNPRHKITKRGQNVTFRCDPISEHNRLYWYRQTLGQGPEFLTYFQNEAQLEKSRLLSDRFSAERPKGSFSTLEIQRTEQGDSAMYLCASSLGVGGAGELFFGEGSRLTVL.

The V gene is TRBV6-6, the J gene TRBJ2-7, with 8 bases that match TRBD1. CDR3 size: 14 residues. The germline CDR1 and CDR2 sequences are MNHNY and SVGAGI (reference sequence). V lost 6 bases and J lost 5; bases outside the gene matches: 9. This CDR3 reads CASSEDREWNEQYF. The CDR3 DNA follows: TGTGCCAGCAGCGAGGACAGGGAATGGAACGAGCAGTACTTC.

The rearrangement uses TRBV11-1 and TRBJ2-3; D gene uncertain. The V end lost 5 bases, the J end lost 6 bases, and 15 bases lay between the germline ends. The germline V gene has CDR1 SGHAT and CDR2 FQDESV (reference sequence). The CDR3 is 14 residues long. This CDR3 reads CASSGGPIRDTQYF. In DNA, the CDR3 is TGTGCCAGCAGCGGTGGTCCCATCAGGGATACGCAGTATTTT.

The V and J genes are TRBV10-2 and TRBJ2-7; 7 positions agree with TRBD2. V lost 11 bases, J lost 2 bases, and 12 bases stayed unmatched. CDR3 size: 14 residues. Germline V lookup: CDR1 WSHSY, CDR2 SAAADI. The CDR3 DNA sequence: TGCGCCGCTCAGAGTGAACGGGGGGCCTACGAGCAGTACTTC. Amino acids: CAAQSERGAYEQYF.

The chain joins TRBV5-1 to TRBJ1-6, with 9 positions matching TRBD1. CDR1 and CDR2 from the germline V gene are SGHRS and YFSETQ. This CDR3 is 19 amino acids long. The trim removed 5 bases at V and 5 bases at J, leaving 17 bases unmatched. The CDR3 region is CASSRTGANRRGDNSPLHF. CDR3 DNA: TGCGCCAGCAGTCGGACAGGGGCCAATCGGAGGGGGGATAATTCACCCCTCCACTTT.

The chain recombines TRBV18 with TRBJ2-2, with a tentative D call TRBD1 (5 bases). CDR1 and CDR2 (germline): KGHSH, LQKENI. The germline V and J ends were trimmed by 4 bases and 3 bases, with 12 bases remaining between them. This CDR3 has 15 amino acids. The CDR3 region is CASSLTRADTGELFF. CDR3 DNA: TGTGCCAGCTCACTAACCAGGGCCGACACCGGGGAGCTGTTTTTT.

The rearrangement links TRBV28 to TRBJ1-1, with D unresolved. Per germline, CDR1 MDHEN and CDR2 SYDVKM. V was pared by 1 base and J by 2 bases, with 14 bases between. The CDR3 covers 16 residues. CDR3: CASSLYPPPGNTEAFF. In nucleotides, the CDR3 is TGTGCCAGCAGTTTATACCCACCCCCAGGAAACACTGAAGCTTTCTTT.

The CDR3 is CASSLGPSTDTQYF. DNA for the CDR3: TGTGCCAGCAGCTTAGGGCCTAGCACAGATACGCAGTATTTT. The gene calls are TRBV7-6 and TRBJ2-3; no clear D. The CDR3 extends over 14 amino acids. Germline CDR1 and CDR2: SGHVS and FNYEAQ. V was cut by 1 base and J by 0 bases, with 5 bases left in between.

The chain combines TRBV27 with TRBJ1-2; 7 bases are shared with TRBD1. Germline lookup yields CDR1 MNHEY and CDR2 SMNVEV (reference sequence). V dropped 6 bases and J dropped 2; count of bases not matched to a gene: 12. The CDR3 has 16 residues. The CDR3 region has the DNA TGTGCCAGCAGCCCTCTTCTAGGGGGCTCGAACTATGGCTACACCTTC. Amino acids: CASSPLLGGSNYGYTF.

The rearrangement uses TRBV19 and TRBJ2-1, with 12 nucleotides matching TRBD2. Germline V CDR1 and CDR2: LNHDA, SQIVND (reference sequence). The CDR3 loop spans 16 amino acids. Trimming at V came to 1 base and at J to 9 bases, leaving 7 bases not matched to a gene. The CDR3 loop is CASSIGGLAGLTEQFF. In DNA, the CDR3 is TGTGCCAGTAGTATAGGCGGACTAGCGGGATTGACTGAGCAGTTCTTC.

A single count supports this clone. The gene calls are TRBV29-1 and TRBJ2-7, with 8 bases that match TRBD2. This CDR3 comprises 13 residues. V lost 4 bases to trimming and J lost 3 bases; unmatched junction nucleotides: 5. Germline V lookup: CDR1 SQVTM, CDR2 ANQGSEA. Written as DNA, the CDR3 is TGCAGCGTTGTCGGGACTAGATTCTACGAGCAGTACTTC. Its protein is CSVVGTRFYEQYF.

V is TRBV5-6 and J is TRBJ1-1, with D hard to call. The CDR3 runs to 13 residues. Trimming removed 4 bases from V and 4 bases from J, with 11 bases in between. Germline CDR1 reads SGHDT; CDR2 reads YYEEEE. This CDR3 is CASSQRASTEAFF. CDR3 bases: TGTGCCAGCAGCCAGCGGGCGTCCACTGAAGCTTTCTTT.

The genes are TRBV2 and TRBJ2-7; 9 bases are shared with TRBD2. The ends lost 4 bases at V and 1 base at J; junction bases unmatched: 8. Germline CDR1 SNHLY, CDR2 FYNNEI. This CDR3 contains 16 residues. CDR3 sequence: CASSVVAGEASYEQYF. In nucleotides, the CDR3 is TGTGCCAGCAGTGTCGTAGCGGGGGAAGCATCCTACGAGCAGTACTTC.

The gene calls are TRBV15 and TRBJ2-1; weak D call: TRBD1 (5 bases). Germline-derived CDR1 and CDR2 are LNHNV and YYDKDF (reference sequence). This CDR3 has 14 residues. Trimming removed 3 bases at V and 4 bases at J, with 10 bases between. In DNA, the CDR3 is TGTGCCACCAGCAGGGAGACAGCGTACAATGAGCAGTTCTTC. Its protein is CATSRETAYNEQFF. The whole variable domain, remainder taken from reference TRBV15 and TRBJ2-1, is DAMVIQNPRYQVTQFGKPVTLSCSQTLNHNVMYWYQQKSSQAPKLLFHYYDKDFNNEADTPDNFQSRRPNTSFCFLDIRSPGLGDTAMYLCATSRETAYNEQFFGPGTRLTVL.

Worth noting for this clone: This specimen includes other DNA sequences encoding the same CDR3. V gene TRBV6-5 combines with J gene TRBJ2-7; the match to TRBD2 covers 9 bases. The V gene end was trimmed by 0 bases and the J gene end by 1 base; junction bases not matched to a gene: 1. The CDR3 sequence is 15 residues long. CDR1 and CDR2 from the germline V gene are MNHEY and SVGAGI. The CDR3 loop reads CASSYSAGGSYEQYF. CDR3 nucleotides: TGTGCCAGCAGTTACTCAGCGGGGGGTTCCTACGAGCAGTACTTC.

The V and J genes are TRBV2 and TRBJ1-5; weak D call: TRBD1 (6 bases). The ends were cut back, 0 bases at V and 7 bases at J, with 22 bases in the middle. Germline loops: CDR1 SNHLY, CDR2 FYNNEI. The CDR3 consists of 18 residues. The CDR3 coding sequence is TGTGCCAGCAGTGAAGCCCTCCTGGGGGCAGGGAATCGACAGCCCCAGCATTTT. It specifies CASSEALLGAGNRQPQHF.